The present TCR beta chain was sequenced within a study of T-cell reconstitution after alpha-beta-depleted transplantation in children. The CDR3 is 13 amino acids. CDR1 is MNHNY, CDR2 SVGAGI, per germline (reference sequence). Deletions cut 4 bases from V and 2 bases from J, with 6 bases between. The TCRbeta library incorporated unique molecular identifiers. From the PCR reads, TCRdb called clonotypes with MiXCR, one entry per CDR3 protein. Of hundreds of thousands of distinct CDR3 sequences in the sample, approximately 16% were seen once. This receptor was taken from a human donor who donated a stem cell graft to a child with acute lymphoblastic leukemia. Sequencing was performed on PBMCs from the stem cell graft donor, taken from the stem cell graft. This chain links TRBV6-6 with TRBJ1-3; D unclear. The chain's CDR3 is CASSSVPGNTIYF. The CDR3, as DNA: TGTGCCAGCAGTTCAGTCCCTGGAAACACCATATATTTT.